These 25 T cell receptor delta chains originate from one sample sequenced in a study of gamma-delta T cells after stem cell transplantation. TCRdb ran CATT on the RT-PCR reads. Found here are 4,000 to 6,000 delta-chain clones, roughly 1.9% of them singletons; the top ten hold about 30%. The sequenced sample consisted of gamma-delta T cells. All receptors derive from a human donor. It is not recorded whose cells these are; they may come from a transplant donor.

This clone was picked up many times. This likely reflects a read error, since a far larger clone is one base away. CDR3 in DNA: TGTGCCTGTGACACCGCTGAGTGGGGACCAACTTACACCGATAAACTCATCTTT. Translation: CACDTAEWGPTYTDKLIF. The genes are TRDV2 and TRDJ1; weak D call: TRDD3 (5 bases). Deletions cut 0 bases from V and 0 bases from J, with 19 bases between. The germline V gene has CDR1 GEAIGNYY and CDR2 EKD. The CDR3 has 18 amino acids.

The V call is TRDV2, the J call TRDJ1, with 8 bases identical to TRDD3. V dropped 3 bases and J dropped 0; count of bases not matched to a gene: 11. Germline CDR1 reads GEAIGNYY; CDR2 reads EKD. The CDR3 runs 17 residues. The CDR3 coding sequence is TGTGCCTGTGACGACGTACTGGGGGCCCAGTACACCGATAAACTCATCTTT. As protein: CACDDVLGAQYTDKLIF.

The chain links TRDV2 to TRDJ1, with 13 nucleotides matching TRDD3. The CDR3 covers 16 residues. From germline, CDR1 is GEAIGNYY and CDR2 EKD. Trimming took 6 bases from V and 2 from J; bases not matched to a gene: 8. In nucleotides, the CDR3 is TGTGCCTGTCTTCTACTGGGGGATACGAGGACCGATAAACTCATCTTT. It translates to CACLLLGDTRTDKLIF.

J is TRDJ1 and V is TRDV2, with 12 positions matching TRDD3. The CDR3 runs 17 residues. V lost 2 bases, J lost 2 bases, and 8 bases stayed unmatched. From germline, CDR1 is GEAIGNYY and CDR2 EKD. As DNA, the CDR3 is TGTGCCTGTGACATTCTACTGGGGGATACAAGGACCGATAAACTCATCTTT. This sequence encodes CACDILLGDTRTDKLIF.

This clone turned up a few times. This chain connects TRDV2 to TRDJ1; D is unresolved. V was cut by 0 bases and J by 0 bases, with 10 bases left in between. CDR3 length equals 15 residues. Per the germline V gene, CDR1 is GEAIGNYY and CDR2 is EKD. The CDR3 DNA is TGTGCCTGTGACACCGCGGGGCTCAACACCGATAAACTCATCTTT. Translated, it gives CACDTAGLNTDKLIF.

Concerning this clone: It is likely a read error: a sequence one base away is far more abundant. The sample has other DNA sequences that encode this CDR3 too. The chain employs TRDV2 and TRDJ1; D might be TRDD3 (5 bases). V shed 0 bases and J shed 2 bases, with 15 bases lying between them. The CDR3 spans 16 residues. Germline assignment: CDR1 GEAIGNYY and CDR2 EKD. The CDR3, as DNA: TGTGCCTGTGACACCTTATCCGGGGGGTCAACCGATAAACTCATCTTT. It yields the protein CACDTLSGGSTDKLIF.

This clone came up a few times. TCRdb attributes to this sequence the protein of a much larger clone, which differs from the DNA translation at residue 9; a read error is likely, and the protein displayed is translated from the DNA. The chain carries TRDV2 and TRDJ1; 7 bases are shared with TRDD3. The CDR3 has 18 residues. The germline V gene has CDR1 GEAIGNYY and CDR2 EKD. V trimming: 0 bases; J trimming: 2 bases; junction bases outside the gene matches: 14. For the CDR3, the DNA is TGTGCCTGTGACACCTTAAACCTGGTGGATACGCAAACCGATAAACTCATCTTT. This encodes CACDTLNLVDTQTDKLIF.

This clone was counted only a few times. This rearrangement joins TRDV2 to TRDJ1; 9 nucleotides agree with TRDD3. The germline CDR1 and CDR2 sequences are GEAIGNYY and EKD. V lost 1 base, J lost 2 bases, and 25 bases stayed unmatched. The CDR3 covers 22 residues. In DNA, the CDR3 is TGTGCCTGTGACACGATGCTGTCACGGCCTGACGCTGGGGATACGCAAACCGATAAACTCATCTTT. This sequence encodes CACDTMLSRPDAGDTQTDKLIF.

Worth noting for this clone: The protein TCRdb gives is from a much larger clone and does not agree with this DNA's translation at residue 11, likely a read error; the protein shown here comes from the DNA. This chain links TRDV2 with TRDJ1; D is unresolved. The germline V gene has CDR1 GEAIGNYY and CDR2 EKD. The length of the CDR3 is 18 residues. The ends were cut back, 3 bases at V and 0 bases at J, with 22 bases in the middle. CDR3 protein: CACDGLPTSSPYTDKLIF. The CDR3 coding sequence is TGTGCCTGTGACGGCCTCCCCACCTCCTCCCCGTACACCGATAAACTCATCTTT.

Concerning this clone: The mismatch at residue 10 between this DNA's translation and the TCRdb protein of a much larger clone likely reflects a read error; the protein shown is translated from the DNA. This chain links TRDV2 with TRDJ1; 7 positions match TRDD3. CDR1 and CDR2 (germline): GEAIGNYY, EKD. V shed 4 bases, J shed 7 bases, and the junction held 11 bases outside the gene matches. This CDR3 is built from 14 residues. The CDR3 here is CACDILGGSGKLIF. The CDR3 DNA reads as TGTGCCTGTGATATCCTGGGGGGGTCCGGTAAACTCATCTTT.

Worth noting for this clone: It differs at one base from a far larger clone, so likely a read error. The identical CDR3 is also encoded by other nucleotide sequences in the sample. The CDR3 is CACDTLNLGDTQTDKLIF. As DNA, the CDR3 is TGTGCTTGTGACACCTTAAACCTGGGGGATACGCAAACCGATAAACTCATCTTT. The rearrangement uses TRDV2 and TRDJ1; 12 nucleotides line up with TRDD3. The CDR3 is made up of 18 amino acids. CDR1 and CDR2 (germline): GEAIGNYY, EKD.

This clone occurred a few times. The mismatch at residue 15 between this DNA's translation and the TCRdb protein of a much larger clone likely reflects a read error; the protein shown is translated from the DNA. The V call is TRDV2, the J call TRDJ1; D is undetermined. This CDR3 comprises 16 residues. Germline V lookup: CDR1 GEAIGNYY, CDR2 EKD. The CDR3 DNA sequence: TGTGCCTGTGACCCCGTAGGGGTCCCTGGAAAATCTAAACTCACCTTT. Translated, it gives CACDPVGVPGKSKLTF.

This clone was picked up many times. This likely came from a read error, as a far larger clone is one base away. The rearrangement joins TRDV2 to TRDJ1; TRDD3 might be the D (5 bases). Trimming shortened V by 1 base and J by 3 bases, and 14 bases separated the two germline ends. This CDR3 is built from 15 residues. Germline CDR1 reads GEAIGNYY; CDR2 reads EKD. The CDR3 nucleotides read TGTGCCTGTGACACAGTGGGGACGTACGCCGATAAACTCATCTTT. Translation: CACDTVGTYADKLIF.

Concerning this clone: TCRdb assigns this DNA the protein of a much larger clone, which departs from its translation at residue 16; this likely reflects a read error, and the protein shown comes from translating the DNA. The chain carries TRDV2 and TRDJ3, with a weak D call TRDD3 (5 bases). Germline CDR1 is GEAIGNYY and CDR2 is EKD. The CDR3 is made up of 18 amino acids. The CDR3 region is CACDTAGSSSWDTRQVFF. DNA of the CDR3: TGTGCCTGTGACACCGCTGGGTCAAGCTCCTGGGACACCCGACAGGTGTTTTTC.

This clone was seen a few times. TCRdb attributes to this sequence the protein of a much larger clone, which differs from the DNA translation at residue 6; a read error is likely, and the protein displayed is translated from the DNA. This chain joins TRDV2 and TRDJ3, with D perhaps TRDD3 (6 bases). Germline CDR1 is GEAIGNYY and CDR2 is EKD. The CDR3 runs to 19 residues. V was cut by 0 bases and J by 0 bases, with 14 bases left in between. CDR3 sequence reads: CACDTNGGYSSWDTRQMFF. CDR3 coding DNA: TGTGCCTGTGACACCAATGGGGGCTATAGCTCCTGGGACACCCGACAGATGTTTTTC.

This clone was seen a few times. The chain couples TRDV2 to TRDJ1; 12 nucleotides match TRDD3. V gave up 6 bases and J gave up 0 bases; unmatched junction bases: 16. Germline V gene sequence: CDR1 GEAIGNYY, CDR2 EKD. The CDR3 has 19 amino acids. The CDR3 is CACYSITGGYHLYTDKLIF. The CDR3 nucleotides read TGTGCCTGTTATTCGATTACTGGGGGATACCACCTGTACACCGATAAACTCATCTTT.

Comment on this clone: For this DNA, TCRdb reports the protein of a much larger clone, which diverges at residue 4, most likely from a read error; the protein presented here is translated directly from the DNA. The chain couples TRDV2 to TRDJ1; the match to TRDD3 covers 13 bases. The V gene end was trimmed by 6 bases and the J gene end by 0 bases; junction bases not matched to a gene: 18. CDR1 is GEAIGNYY, CDR2 EKD, per germline. The CDR3 sequence is 20 residues long. The CDR3 loop reads CACNSVDWGIRLQYTDKLIF. DNA for the CDR3: TGTGCCTGTAACTCCGTGGACTGGGGGATACGCCTTCAGTACACCGATAAACTCATCTTT.

Worth noting for this clone: TCRdb's protein for this DNA is that of a much larger clone and differs from the translation at residue 14, likely a read error; the protein shown is the DNA translation. J is TRDJ1 and V is TRDV2, with 10 bases lining up with TRDD3. The CDR3 is made up of 16 amino acids. The germline V gene encodes CDR1 GEAIGNYY and CDR2 EKD. Written as DNA, the CDR3 is TGTGCCTGTGACCCTCTCGCAATGGGGGATACCGATAAACCCATCTTT. Protein sequence: CACDPLAMGDTDKPIF.

This clone turned up a few times. TCRdb's entry gives the protein of a much larger clone, which mismatches this DNA's translation at residue 13, likely from a read error; the protein reported here is translated from the DNA. The rearrangement joins TRDV2 to TRDJ1, with 11 positions matching TRDD3. CDR1 and CDR2 from the germline V gene are GEAIGNYY and EKD. The CDR3 contains 17 residues. In nucleotides, the CDR3 is TGTGCCTGTGACACCGTGGGGGATACGGGATACACCAATAAACTCATCTTT. It is translated as CACDTVGDTGYTNKLIF.

This clone showed up just a few times. This chain uses TRDV2 with TRDJ1, with TRDD3 matching 8 bases. The CDR3 length is 17 residues. Germline trimming cut 3 bases from V and 0 bases from J; bases unmatched to any gene: 11. Germline CDR1 and CDR2: GEAIGNYY and EKD. Here the CDR3 DNA reads TGTGCCTGTGACCCGCTGGGGGACCTTCTTAACACCGATAAACTCATCTTT. It translates to CACDPLGDLLNTDKLIF.

For this clone: The TCRdb protein, from a much larger clone, departs from this DNA's translation at residue 5, likely by read error; the protein shown derives from the DNA. The J gene is TRDJ1, the V gene TRDV2; the match to TRDD3 covers 13 bases. Germline CDR1 and CDR2: GEAIGNYY and EKD. Germline trimming cut 3 bases from V and 0 bases from J; bases unmatched to any gene: 9. This CDR3 contains 18 residues. CDR3 nucleotides: TGTGCCTGTGACTCCGTTTCGACTGGGGGATACGACACCGATAAACTCATCTTT. Residues: CACDSVSTGGYDTDKLIF.

This clone was counted only a few times. TCRdb's protein, taken from a much larger clone, differs from this DNA's translation at residue 4, likely owing to a read error; the protein displayed comes from the DNA. This sequence joins TRDV2 and TRDJ1; 8 nucleotides line up with TRDD3. CDR1 GEAIGNYY and CDR2 EKD come from the germline V gene. This CDR3 comprises 19 residues. The CDR3 here is CACGTVRDTTLVYTDKLIF. CDR3 in DNA: TGTGCCTGTGGCACCGTACGGGATACGACGCTTGTATACACCGATAAACTCATCTTT.

The CDR3: CACDTIRTGGYAWDTRQMFF. In DNA form, the CDR3 reads TGTGCCTGTGACACAATCCGAACTGGGGGATACGCCTGGGACACCCGACAGATGTTTTTC. This chain connects TRDV2 to TRDJ3, with 13 bases fitting TRDD3. The CDR3 sequence is 20 residues long. Trimming removed 1 base from V and 2 bases from J; junction bases left unmatched: 7. Germline lookup yields CDR1 GEAIGNYY and CDR2 EKD.

The V gene is TRDV2, the J gene TRDJ3; TRDD3 aligns across 7 bases. V lost 0 bases and J lost 0; bases outside the gene matches: 10. The CDR3 length is 20 residues. CDR1 and CDR2 (germline): GEAIGNYY, EKD. The CDR3 nucleotides are TGTGCCTGTGACACCGTAGCTATGGGGGAGAGCTCCTGGGACACCCGACAGATGTTTTTC. Translated, it gives CACDTVAMGESSWDTRQMFF.

Points on this clone: TCRdb's protein, taken from a much larger clone, differs from this DNA's translation at residue 13, likely owing to a read error; the protein displayed comes from the DNA. This chain joins TRDV2 and TRDJ1; 13 nucleotides line up with TRDD3. V was clipped by 0 bases and J by 4 bases; unmatched bases: 10. Germline assignment: CDR1 GEAIGNYY and CDR2 EKD. The CDR3 is 18 residues long. CDR3 sequence reads: CACDTVSTGGYDIDKLIF. CDR3 DNA sequence: TGTGCCTGTGACACCGTTTCGACTGGGGGATACGACATCGATAAACTCATCTTT.